This entry lists 6 T cell receptor beta chains sequenced from one sample in a study of read filtering for tumor transcriptome and immune sequencing. This library used roughly 0.4 ug RNA and molecular barcoded adaptors spanning alpha/delta and beta/gamma chains. TCRdb reanalysed the reads using MiXCR and keeps one entry per CDR3 protein. The sample has approximately 59,000 distinct CDR3 sequences; roughly 12% are singletons. Sequences were obtained from a population of CD138-negative cells sorted from bone marrow. The receptors stem from a donor aged 40 or older with multiple myeloma.

The V call is TRBV29-1, the J call TRBJ2-1; weak D call: TRBD2 (7 bases). CDR3 size: 14 residues. Trimming took 4 bases from V and 9 from J, leaving 19 bases between them. Looked up from germline, CDR1 is SQVTM and CDR2 is ANQGSEA. This CDR3 is CSVVLEGGLTEQFF. The CDR3, as DNA: TGCAGCGTTGTTCTAGAGGGGGGGCTAACTGAGCAGTTCTTC.

About this clonotype: A single base separates this from a much larger clone, so it may be a read error. This rearrangement joins TRBV29-1 to TRBJ1-2; D is perhaps TRBD1 (5 bases). The ends were cut back, 4 bases at V and 4 bases at J, with 16 bases in the middle. Per germline, CDR1 SQVTM and CDR2 ANQGSEA. CDR3 length: 14 residues. The CDR3 reads CSVGPGEGRYGYTF. The CDR3 coding sequence is TGCAGCGTTGGTCCGGGAGAGGGGCGCTATGGCTACACCTTC.

This clonotype was counted ten times or more. The chain is built from TRBV20-1 and TRBJ2-1; weak D call: TRBD2 (5 bases). The germline CDR1 and CDR2 sequences are DFQATT and SNEGSKA (reference sequence). The CDR3 is 15 residues long. The V and J ends lost 7 bases and 1 base respectively, with 17 bases between them. CDR3 residues: CSVSGLRVSYNEQFF. In nucleotides, the CDR3 is TGCAGTGTTTCGGGCTTGCGGGTGTCCTACAATGAGCAGTTCTTC.

This clonotype was seen many times. The genes are TRBV29-1 and TRBJ2-3; 8 bases are shared with TRBD2. V trimming: 7 bases; J trimming: 6 bases; junction bases outside the gene matches: 9. The germline CDR1 and CDR2 sequences are SQVTM and ANQGSEA. The CDR3 has 13 residues. In DNA, the CDR3 is TGCAGCGCTGGCCAGGCGGGGGGTGATACGCAGTATTTT. This encodes CSAGQAGGDTQYF.

This clonotype was counted many times. The J gene is TRBJ2-1, the V gene TRBV28, with a weak D call TRBD1 (6 bases). This CDR3 contains 16 residues. The germline V gene encodes CDR1 MDHEN and CDR2 SYDVKM. Trimming stripped 4 bases from V and 3 bases from J, with 16 bases between. CDR3 DNA: TGTGCCAGCAGTTCTTCAGGACAGACAGACTACAATGAGCAGTTCTTC. As protein: CASSSSGQTDYNEQFF.

This clonotype was counted ten times or more. J is TRBJ1-5 and V is TRBV4-2, with D unresolved. This CDR3 region has 17 residues. Deletions cut 0 bases from V and 0 bases from J, with 12 bases between. Germline lookup yields CDR1 LGHNA and CDR2 YNFKEQ. As DNA, the CDR3 is TGTGCCAGCAGCCAAGATCTAACGGCCTATAGCAATCAGCCCCAGCATTTT. The encoded protein is CASSQDLTAYSNQPQHF.